Each of the 7 T cell receptor beta chains below was sequenced from the same sample in a study of cytomegalovirus exposure and HLA in healthy donors. Amplification used 60 Vbeta primers and 13 Jbeta primers. The method was immunoSEQ multiplex PCR; TCRdb's version includes in-frame clones alone and lacks a portion of them. Among some 120,000 clones, 15% were seen once, and the ten largest hold over 1.5%. Sequenced: PBMCs. The receptors shown here come from a woman younger than 35 in good health and CMV-seronegative.

This clone was picked up a small number of times. The gene calls are TRBV5-6 and TRBJ1-5; TRBD1 is a possible D gene (5 bases). Trimming left V 0 bases short and J 2 bases short, with 12 bases between. The CDR3 has 16 amino acids. CDR1 and CDR2 (germline): SGHDT, YYEEEE. The DNA of the CDR3 is TGTGCCAGCAGCTTGGTCATTCGGGGGGGCAATCAGCCCCAGCATTTT. Its protein product is CASSLVIRGGNQPQHF.

The table lists this clone with a few counts. This chain links TRBV7-8 with TRBJ2-7, with TRBD1 as a possible D gene (5 bases). Germline CDR1 SGHVS, CDR2 FQNEAQ. V lost 7 bases and J lost 2, with 15 bases in between. CDR3 length: 14 residues. This CDR3 is CASTIGASPYEQYF. The CDR3 coding sequence is TGTGCCAGCACTATAGGGGCAAGTCCCTACGAGCAGTACTTC. Full variable domain (remainder filled in from reference TRBV7-8 and TRBJ2-7): GAGVSQSPRYKVAKRGQDVALRCDPISGHVSLFWYQQALGQGPEFLTYFQNEAQLDKSGLPSDRFFAERPEGSVSTLKIQRTQQEDSAVYLCASTIGASPYEQYFGPGTRLTVT.

A few counts support this clone. This chain joins TRBV30 and TRBJ1-1; perhaps TRBD1 as D (6 bases). Trimming stripped 6 bases from V and 6 bases from J, with 23 bases between. In germline, CDR1 is GTSNPN, CDR2 SVGIG (reference sequence). CDR3 length: 15 amino acids. The DNA for the CDR3 is TGTGCCTGTTCGCGGGCCAGGGGAGAGGTCGCTGAAGCTTTCTTT. The encoded protein is CACSRARGEVAEAFF.

The genes are TRBV28 and TRBJ1-4, with D tentatively TRBD1 (6 bases). CDR1 and CDR2 from the germline V gene are MDHEN and SYDVKM. The CDR3 is 15 residues long. V was shortened by 7 bases and J by 2 bases, with 14 bases between the two germline ends. As DNA, the CDR3 is TGTGCCAGCAACGGGGGGGCAGGTACTAATGAAAAACTGTTTTTT. Translation gives CASNGGAGTNEKLFF.

The genes are TRBV19 and TRBJ1-1, with TRBD1 identical over 7 bases. Germline lookup yields CDR1 LNHDA and CDR2 SQIVND (reference sequence). The J segment lost 5 bases and the V segment lost 5 bases, leaving 8 bases of the junction unmatched. This CDR3 spans 14 amino acids. DNA of the CDR3: TGTGCCAGTAGTCCCGACAGGGAGGTGACTGAAGCTTTCTTT. Translation gives CASSPDREVTEAFF.

This clone was seen more than once but under ten times. The genes are TRBV25-1 and TRBJ2-1; weak D call: TRBD2 (6 bases). The CDR3 is 12 amino acids. Germline V CDR1 and CDR2: MGHDK, SYGVNS. Between the trimmed V and J ends, which lost 6 bases and 7 bases, there was a span of 10 bases. CDR3 sequence (DNA): TGTGCCAGCAGCGGGAGTCGGAATGAGCAGTTCTTC. Protein sequence: CASSGSRNEQFF.

The sample holds a few counts of this clone. The V gene is TRBV30, the J gene TRBJ2-2; TRBD1 is a possible D gene (5 bases). V was cut by 2 bases and J by 3 bases, with 16 bases left in between. This CDR3 has 16 residues. The germline V gene has CDR1 GTSNPN and CDR2 SVGIG (reference sequence). CDR3 in DNA: TGTGCCTGGAGTTGGGAAGGGGCCCCCGACACCGGGGAGCTGTTTTTT. Its protein product is CAWSWEGAPDTGELFF.